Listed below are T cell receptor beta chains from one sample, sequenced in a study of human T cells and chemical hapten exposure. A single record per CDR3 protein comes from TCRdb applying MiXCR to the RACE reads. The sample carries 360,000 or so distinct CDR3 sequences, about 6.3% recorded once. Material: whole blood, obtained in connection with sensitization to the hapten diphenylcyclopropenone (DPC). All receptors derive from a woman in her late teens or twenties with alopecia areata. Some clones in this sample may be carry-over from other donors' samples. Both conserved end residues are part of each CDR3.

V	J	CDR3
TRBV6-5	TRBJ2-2	CASSYRLDTGELFF
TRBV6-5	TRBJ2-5	CASRRFIAGGKETQYF
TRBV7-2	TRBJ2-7	CATSRQGSGEQYF
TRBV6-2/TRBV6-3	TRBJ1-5	CASSQTGGRIGNQPQHF
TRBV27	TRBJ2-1	CASRIRDRPYNEQFF
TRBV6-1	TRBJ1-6	CASSEGPDIGGSPLHF
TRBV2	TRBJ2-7	CASSGTSGEQYF
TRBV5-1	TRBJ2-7	CASRAQGAAYEQYF
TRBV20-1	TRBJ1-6	CSARAEGKTYNSPLHF
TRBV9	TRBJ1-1	CASSAQQFNTEAFF
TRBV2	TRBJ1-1	CASSETLGGTEAFF
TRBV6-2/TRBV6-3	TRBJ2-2	CASSYPREATRDTGELFF
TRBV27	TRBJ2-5	CASSQGMRGGEETQYF
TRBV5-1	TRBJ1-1	CASSWGRSNTEAFF
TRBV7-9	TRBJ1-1	CASSQLQGEAFF
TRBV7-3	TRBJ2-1	CASSSSGGAIHEQFF
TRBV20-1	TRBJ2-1	CSAALAAEQFF
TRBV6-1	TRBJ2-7	CASSAAGGLYEQYF
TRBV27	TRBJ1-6	CASSLRPGGSPLHF
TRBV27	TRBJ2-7	CASTPSGLSYEQYF
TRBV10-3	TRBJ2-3	CAISGLADTDTQYF
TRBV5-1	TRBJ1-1	CASSLAPGTVNTEAFF
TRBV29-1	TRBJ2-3	CSGQGQSRDTQYF
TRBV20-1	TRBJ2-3	CSAEGIESSTDTQYF
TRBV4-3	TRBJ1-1	CASSQNGLEAFF
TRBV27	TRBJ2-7	CASSLSITSGASYEQYF
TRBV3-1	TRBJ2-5	CASSRLAGGYLKETQYF
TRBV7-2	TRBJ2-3	CASSLARTGVRPQYF
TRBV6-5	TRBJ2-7	CASSYSPRSYEQYF
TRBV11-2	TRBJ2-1	CASSLDPRAGGGLRNEQFF
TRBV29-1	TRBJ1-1	CSVGKLQGANTEAFF
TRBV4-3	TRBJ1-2	CASSREGEANYGYTF
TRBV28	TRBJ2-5	CASSFQRPGHGELIITRSTQYF
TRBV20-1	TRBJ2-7	CSAPVSQNTYEQYF
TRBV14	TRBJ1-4	CASSQASGQGNEKLFF
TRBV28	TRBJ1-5	CASSFTWASDRVF
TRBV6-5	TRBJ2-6	CASSYEDRGLGANVLTF
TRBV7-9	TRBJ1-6	CASSLAEVNPLHF
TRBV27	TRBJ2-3	CASSLMGTDTQYF
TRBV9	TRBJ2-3	CASSLRWGTDTQYF
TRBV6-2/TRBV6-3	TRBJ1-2	CASTSPASNYGYTF
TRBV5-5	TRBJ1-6	CASSFWGQGASPLHF
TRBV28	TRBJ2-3	CASSYGLSGDTDTQYF
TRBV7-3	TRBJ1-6	CASSPDWYSPLHF
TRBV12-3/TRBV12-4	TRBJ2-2	CASSPEGTSNTGELFF
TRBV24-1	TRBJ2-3	CATSAISGGRDTQYF
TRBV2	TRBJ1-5	CASSDRFRGSNQPQHF
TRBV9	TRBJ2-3	CASSRDVDTQYF
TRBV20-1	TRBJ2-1	CSARGQRGVNNEQFF
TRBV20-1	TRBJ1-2	CSARGFGSYGYTF
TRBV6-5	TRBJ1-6	CASSYPTNRGLYSPLHF
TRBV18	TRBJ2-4	CASEGLAKNIQYF
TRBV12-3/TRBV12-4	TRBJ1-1	CASRLGDMNTEAFF
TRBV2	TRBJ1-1	CASVSESAEAFF